This T cell receptor beta chain comes out of a study of shared clonotypes between healthy human individuals. For the study at large: For every donor, three CD4 naive, three CD4 memory, two CD8 naive and one CD8 memory plates were used.

Libraries were prepared by immunoSEQ multiplex PCR; TCRdb keeps only in-frame clonotypes and omits some of them. The sample has about 1.1 million clones; around 82% are singletons. Germline loops: CDR1 MDHEN, CDR2 SYDVKM. The CDR3 has 16 amino acids. Trimming left V 6 bases short and J 3 bases short, with 20 bases between. The clonotype comes from a young man in good health. Some clones in this sample may be carry-over from other donors' samples. V and J are TRBV28 and TRBJ1-1; no reliable D call. Material: memory CD4+ T cells from PBMCs. The subset here: CD45RA-negative fraction. The CDR3: CASSPPSTFADTEAFF. The CDR3 DNA follows: TGTGCCAGCAGCCCCCCCTCGACATTCGCGGACACTGAAGCTTTCTTT.